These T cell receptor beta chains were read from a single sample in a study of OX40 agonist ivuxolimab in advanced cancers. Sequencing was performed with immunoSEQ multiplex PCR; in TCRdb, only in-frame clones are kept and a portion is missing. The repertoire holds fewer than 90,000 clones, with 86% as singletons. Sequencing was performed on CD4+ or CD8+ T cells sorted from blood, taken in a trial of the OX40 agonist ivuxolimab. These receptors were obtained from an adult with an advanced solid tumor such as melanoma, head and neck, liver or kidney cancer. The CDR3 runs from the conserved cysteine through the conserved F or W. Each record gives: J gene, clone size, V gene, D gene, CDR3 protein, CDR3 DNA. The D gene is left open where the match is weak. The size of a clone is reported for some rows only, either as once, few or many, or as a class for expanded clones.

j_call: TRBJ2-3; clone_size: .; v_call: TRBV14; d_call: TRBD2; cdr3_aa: CASSPIGLVGFGTQYF; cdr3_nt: TGTGCCAGCAGCCCCATAGGACTAGTCGGCTTCGGTACGCAGTATTTT
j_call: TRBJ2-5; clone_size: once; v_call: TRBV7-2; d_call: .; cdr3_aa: CASSSTLETQYF; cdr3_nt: TGTGCCAGCAGCTCGACGTTGGAGACCCAGTACTTC
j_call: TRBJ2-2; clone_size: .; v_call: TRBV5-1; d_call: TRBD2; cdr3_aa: CASSPGPGGRGTGELFF; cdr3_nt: TGCGCCAGCAGCCCCGGCCCGGGGGGGCGGGGCACCGGGGAGCTGTTTTTT
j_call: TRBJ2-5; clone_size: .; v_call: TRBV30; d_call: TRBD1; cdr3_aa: CAWSQGAETQYF; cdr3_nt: TGTGCCTGGAGTCAGGGGGCCGAGACCCAGTACTTC
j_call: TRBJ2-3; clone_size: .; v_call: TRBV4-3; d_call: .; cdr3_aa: CASSQVGGAADTQYF; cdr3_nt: TGCGCCAGCAGCCAAGTTGGGGGGGCAGCAGATACGCAGTATTTT
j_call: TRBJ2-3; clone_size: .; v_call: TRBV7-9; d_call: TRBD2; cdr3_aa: CASSPSSGGSTDTQYF; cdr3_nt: TGTGCCAGCAGCCCATCTAGCGGGGGGAGCACAGATACGCAGTATTTT
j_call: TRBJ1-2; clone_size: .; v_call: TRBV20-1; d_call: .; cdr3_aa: CSAFLAAGYTF; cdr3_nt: TGCAGTGCTTTCCTGGCAGCTGGCTACACCTTC
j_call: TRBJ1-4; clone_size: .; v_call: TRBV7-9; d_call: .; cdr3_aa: CASSYSGTTNEKLFF; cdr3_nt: TGTGCCAGCAGCTACTCCGGGACAACTAATGAAAAACTGTTTTTT
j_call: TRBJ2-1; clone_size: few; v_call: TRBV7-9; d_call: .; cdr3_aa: CASSPSYNEQFF; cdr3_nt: TGTGCCAGCAGCCCAAGTTACAATGAGCAGTTCTTC
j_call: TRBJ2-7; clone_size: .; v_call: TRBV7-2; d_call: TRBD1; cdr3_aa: CASRRDRSSYEQYF; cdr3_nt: TGTGCCAGCAGGAGGGACAGAAGCTCCTACGAGCAGTACTTC
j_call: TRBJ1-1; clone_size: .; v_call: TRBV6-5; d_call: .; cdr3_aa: CASFATEAFF; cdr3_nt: TGTGCCAGCTTCGCTACTGAAGCTTTCTTT
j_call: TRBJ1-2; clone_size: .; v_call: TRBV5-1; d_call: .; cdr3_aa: CASSLGRGSYGYTF; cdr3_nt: TGCGCCAGCAGCTTGGGACGGGGGTCCTATGGCTACACCTTC
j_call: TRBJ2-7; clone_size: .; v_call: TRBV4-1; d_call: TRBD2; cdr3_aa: CASSQDSGRGSSYEQYF; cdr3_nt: TGCGCCAGCAGCCAAGATAGTGGGAGGGGTTCCTCCTACGAGCAGTACTTC
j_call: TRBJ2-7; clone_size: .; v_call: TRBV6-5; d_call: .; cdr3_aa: CASRAMGHGYF; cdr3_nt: TGTGCCAGCAGGGCCATGGGACACGGTTACTTC
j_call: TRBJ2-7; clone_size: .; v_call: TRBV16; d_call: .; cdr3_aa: CASSQPGSGTTYEQYF; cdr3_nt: TGTGCCAGCAGCCAACCGGGATCGGGAACGACCTACGAGCAGTACTTC
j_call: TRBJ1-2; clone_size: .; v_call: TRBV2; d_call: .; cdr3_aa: CASSASNYGYTF; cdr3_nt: TGTGCCAGCAGTGCAAGTAACTATGGCTACACCTTC
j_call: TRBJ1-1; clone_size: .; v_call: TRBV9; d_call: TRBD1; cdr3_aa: CASSVEPGGSNTEAFF; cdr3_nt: TGTGCCAGCAGCGTAGAGCCAGGGGGCTCGAACACTGAAGCTTTCTTT
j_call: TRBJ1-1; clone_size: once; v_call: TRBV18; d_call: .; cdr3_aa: CASSPNMNTEAFF; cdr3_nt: TGTGCCAGCTCACCGAACATGAACACTGAAGCTTTCTTT
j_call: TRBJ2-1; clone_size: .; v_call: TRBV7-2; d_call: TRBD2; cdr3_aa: CASSPQILAASYNEQFF; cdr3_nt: TGTGCCAGCAGCCCGCAAATACTAGCGGCTAGCTACAATGAGCAGTTCTTC
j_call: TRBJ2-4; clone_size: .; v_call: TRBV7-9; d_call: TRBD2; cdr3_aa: CAATSKGLAENIQYF; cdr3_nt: TGTGCCGCGACCAGTAAGGGACTAGCGGAGAACATTCAGTACTTC
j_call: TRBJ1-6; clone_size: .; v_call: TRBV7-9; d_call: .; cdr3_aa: CASSLGPNSPLHF; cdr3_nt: TGTGCCAGCAGCTTAGGGCCGAATTCACCCCTCCACTTT
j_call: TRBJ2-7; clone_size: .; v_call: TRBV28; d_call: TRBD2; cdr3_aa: CASKAGAPFEQYF; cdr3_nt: TGTGCCAGCAAGGCGGGAGCGCCCTTTGAGCAGTACTTC
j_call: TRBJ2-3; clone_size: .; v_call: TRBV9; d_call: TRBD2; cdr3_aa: CASSVDWTRVSTDTQYF; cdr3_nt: TGTGCCAGCAGCGTAGATTGGACTAGAGTTAGCACAGATACGCAGTATTTT
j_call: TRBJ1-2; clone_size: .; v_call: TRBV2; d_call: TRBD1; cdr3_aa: CASRDRGNYGYTF; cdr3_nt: TGTGCCAGCAGGGACAGGGGGAACTATGGCTACACCTTC
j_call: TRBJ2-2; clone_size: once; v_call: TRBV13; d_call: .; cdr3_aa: CASSFSRNTGELFF; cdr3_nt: TGTGCCAGCAGCTTCTCGAGGAACACCGGGGAGCTGTTTTTT
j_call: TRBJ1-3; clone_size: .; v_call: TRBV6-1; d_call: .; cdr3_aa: CASSDGGKGNTIYF; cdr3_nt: TGTGCCAGCAGTGACGGAGGGAAAGGAAACACCATATATTTT
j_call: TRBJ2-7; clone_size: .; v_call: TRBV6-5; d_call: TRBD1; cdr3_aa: CASSQTGPPYEQYF; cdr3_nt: TGTGCCAGCAGTCAGACAGGGCCCCCCTACGAGCAGTACTTC
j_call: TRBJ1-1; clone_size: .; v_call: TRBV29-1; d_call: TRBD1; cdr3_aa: CSVEEGAPFF; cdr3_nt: TGCAGCGTGGAGGAGGGGGCCCCTTTCTTT
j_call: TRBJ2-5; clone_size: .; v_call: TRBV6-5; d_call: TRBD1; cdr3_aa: CASRFDRGETQYF; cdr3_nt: TGTGCCAGCAGATTCGACAGGGGGGAGACCCAGTACTTC
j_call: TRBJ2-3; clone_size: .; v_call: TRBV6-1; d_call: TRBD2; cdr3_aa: CAIRDYLVADTQYF; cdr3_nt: TGTGCCATCAGGGACTACCTTGTCGCAGATACGCAGTATTTT
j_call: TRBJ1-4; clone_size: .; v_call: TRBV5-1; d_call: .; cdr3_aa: CASSPGTEGRNEKLFF; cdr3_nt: TGCGCCAGCAGCCCGGGGACTGAGGGTAGGAACGAAAAACTGTTTTTT
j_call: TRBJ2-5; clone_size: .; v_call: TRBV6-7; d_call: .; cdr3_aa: CASSYRVPETQYF; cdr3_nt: TGTGCCAGCAGTTACCGGGTCCCAGAGACCCAGTACTTC
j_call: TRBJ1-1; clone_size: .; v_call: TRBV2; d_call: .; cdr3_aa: CAREQGSEAFF; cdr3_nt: TGTGCCAGAGAACAGGGCTCTGAAGCTTTCTTT
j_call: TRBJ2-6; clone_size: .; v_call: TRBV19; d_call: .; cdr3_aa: CAAKPQGRSGANVLTF; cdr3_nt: TGTGCCGCCAAGCCACAGGGACGCTCTGGGGCCAACGTCCTGACTTTC
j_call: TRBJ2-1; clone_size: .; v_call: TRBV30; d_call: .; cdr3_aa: CAWTSYNEQFF; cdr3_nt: TGTGCCTGGACCTCCTACAATGAGCAGTTCTTC
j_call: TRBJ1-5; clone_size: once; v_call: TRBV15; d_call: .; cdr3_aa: CATSRDTGMSNQPQHF; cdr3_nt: TGTGCCACCAGCAGAGATACGGGGATGAGCAATCAGCCCCAGCATTTT
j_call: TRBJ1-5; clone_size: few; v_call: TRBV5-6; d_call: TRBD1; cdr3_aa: CASSQSTGGASNQPQHF; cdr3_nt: TGTGCCAGCAGCCAATCAACAGGGGGCGCAAGCAATCAGCCCCAGCATTTT
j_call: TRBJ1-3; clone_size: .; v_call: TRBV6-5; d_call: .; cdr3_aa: CASMRGSGNTIYF; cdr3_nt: TGTGCCAGCATGAGGGGCTCTGGAAACACCATATATTTT
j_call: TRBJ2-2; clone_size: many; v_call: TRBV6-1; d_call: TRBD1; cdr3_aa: CASSERQGSGELFF; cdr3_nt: TGTGCCAGCAGTGAGAGACAGGGGTCGGGGGAGCTGTTTTTT
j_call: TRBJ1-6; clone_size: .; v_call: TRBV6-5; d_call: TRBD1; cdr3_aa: CASTLTGRNSPLHF; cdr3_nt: TGTGCCAGCACCTTGACAGGGAGGAATTCACCCCTCCACTTT
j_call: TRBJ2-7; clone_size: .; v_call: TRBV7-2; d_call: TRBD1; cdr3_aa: CASSLEWDRAYEQYF; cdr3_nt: TGTGCCAGCAGCTTAGAATGGGACAGGGCCTACGAGCAGTACTTC
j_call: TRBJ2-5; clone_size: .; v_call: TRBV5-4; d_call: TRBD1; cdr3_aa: CASSFRTGGVGETQYF; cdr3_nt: TGTGCCAGCAGCTTCCGGACAGGGGGCGTTGGGGAGACCCAGTACTTC
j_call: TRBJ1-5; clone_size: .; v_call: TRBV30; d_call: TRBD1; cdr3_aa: CAWREGGSNQPQHF; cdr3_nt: TGTGCCTGGAGGGAAGGGGGCTCCAATCAGCCCCAGCATTTT
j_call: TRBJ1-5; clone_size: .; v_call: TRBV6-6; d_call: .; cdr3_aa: CASSLGGSVSNQPQHF; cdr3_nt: TGTGCCAGCAGCCTGGGGGGTTCGGTTAGCAATCAGCCCCAGCATTTT
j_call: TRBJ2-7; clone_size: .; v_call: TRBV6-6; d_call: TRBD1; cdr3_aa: CASNSQGSSYEQYF; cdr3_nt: TGTGCCAGCAACTCACAGGGGAGCTCCTACGAGCAGTACTTC
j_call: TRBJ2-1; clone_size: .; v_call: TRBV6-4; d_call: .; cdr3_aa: CASGRDEQFF; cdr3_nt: TGTGCCAGCGGTCGCGATGAGCAGTTCTTC
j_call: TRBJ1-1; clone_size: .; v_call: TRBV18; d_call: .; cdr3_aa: CASSPDVDEAFF; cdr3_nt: TGTGCCAGCTCACCAGACGTAGATGAAGCTTTCTTT
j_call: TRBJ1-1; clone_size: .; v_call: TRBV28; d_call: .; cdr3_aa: CATADTEAFF; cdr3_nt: TGTGCCACCGCGGACACTGAAGCTTTCTTT
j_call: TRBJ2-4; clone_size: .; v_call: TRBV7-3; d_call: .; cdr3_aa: CASSSVRHLLAKNIQYF; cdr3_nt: TGTGCCAGCAGCTCTGTCCGACATCTTCTAGCCAAAAACATTCAGTACTTC
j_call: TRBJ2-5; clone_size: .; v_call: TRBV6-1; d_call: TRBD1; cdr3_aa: CATAPGTGGQETQYF; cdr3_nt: TGTGCCACCGCCCCCGGGACAGGAGGCCAAGAGACCCAGTACTTC
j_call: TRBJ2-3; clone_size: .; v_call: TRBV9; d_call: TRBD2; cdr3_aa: CASSVGPGGEDTQYF; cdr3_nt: TGTGCCAGCAGCGTAGGGCCGGGGGGGGAGGATACGCAGTATTTT
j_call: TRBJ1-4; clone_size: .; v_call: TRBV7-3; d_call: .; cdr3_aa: CASRLRGDATNEKLFF; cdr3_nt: TGTGCCAGCAGATTAAGGGGGGACGCAACTAATGAAAAACTGTTTTTT
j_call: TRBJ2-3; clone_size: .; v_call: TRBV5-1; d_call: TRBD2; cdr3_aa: CASSLKRTSGSWADTQYF; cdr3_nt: TGCGCCAGCAGCCTGAAAAGGACTAGCGGGAGTTGGGCAGATACGCAGTATTTT
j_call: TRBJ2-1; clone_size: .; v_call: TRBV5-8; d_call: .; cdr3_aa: CASSPKRGAAAYNEQFF; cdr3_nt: TGTGCCAGCAGCCCCAAACGGGGCGCAGCCGCGTACAATGAGCAGTTCTTC
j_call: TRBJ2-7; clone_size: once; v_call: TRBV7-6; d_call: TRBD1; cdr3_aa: CASSLGGTGRYEQYF; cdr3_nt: TGTGCCAGCAGCTTAGGCGGGACAGGCCGGTACGAGCAGTACTTC
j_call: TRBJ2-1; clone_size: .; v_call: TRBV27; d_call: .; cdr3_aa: CASSLSQNNEQFF; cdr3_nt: TGTGCCAGCAGTTTAAGCCAGAACAATGAGCAGTTCTTC
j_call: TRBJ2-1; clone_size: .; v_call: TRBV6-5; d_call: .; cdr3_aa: CASKVQLQVNEQFF; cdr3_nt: TGTGCCAGCAAGGTCCAACTACAGGTGAATGAGCAGTTCTTC
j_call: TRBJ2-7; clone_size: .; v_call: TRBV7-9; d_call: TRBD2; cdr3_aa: CASSLDGTKSEQYF; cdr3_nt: TGTGCCAGCAGCTTAGACGGGACTAAATCCGAGCAGTACTTC
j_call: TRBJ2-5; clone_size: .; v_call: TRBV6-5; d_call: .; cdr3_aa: CASSRRGGGETQYF; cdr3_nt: TGTGCCAGCAGTCGCAGGGGAGGGGGAGAGACCCAGTACTTC
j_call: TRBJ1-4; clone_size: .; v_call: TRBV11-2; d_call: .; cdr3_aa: CASSSTGYGVNEKLFF; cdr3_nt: TGTGCCAGCAGCTCGACGGGTTACGGGGTTAATGAAAAACTGTTTTTT